A single sample is the source of the 28 T cell receptor beta chains below, sequenced in a study of T cell responses to AZD1222 COVID-19 vaccine. Data came from immunoSEQ multiplex PCR; TCRdb stores just in-frame clones and leaves some out. The repertoire holds about 62,000 clones, with about 90% as singletons. The source material was peripheral blood, sampled on day 0 of AZD1222 vaccination. The receptors were sampled from an adult in good health.

The chain combines TRBV28 with TRBJ2-3; TRBD1 is a possible D gene (6 bases). This CDR3 spans 16 amino acids. Trimming took off 5 bases at V and 3 bases at J, with 18 bases between the two ends. CDR1 is MDHEN and CDR2 is SYDVKM in the germline V gene. This CDR3 reads CASSTPAGAGTDTQYF. Here the CDR3 DNA reads TGTGCCAGCAGTACCCCGGCAGGGGCGGGTACAGATACGCAGTATTTT. The whole variable domain, remainder taken from reference TRBV28 and TRBJ2-3, is DVKVTQSSRYLVKRTGEKVFLECVQDMDHENMFWYRQDPGLGLRLIYFSYDVKMKEKGDIPEGYSVSREKKERFSLILESASTNQTSMYLCASSTPAGAGTDTQYFGPGTRLTVL.

The chain recombines TRBV27 with TRBJ1-6; 11 nucleotides match TRBD1. The CDR3 has 16 amino acids. The V and J ends lost 3 bases and 7 bases, in that order; junction bases with no gene match: 5. Germline values: CDR1 MNHEY, CDR2 SMNVEV (reference sequence). The CDR3 spells CASSFRDRGVNSPLHF. CDR3 bases: TGTGCCAGCAGTTTCCGGGACAGGGGGGTCAATTCACCCCTCCACTTT.

The chain carries TRBV6-1 and TRBJ2-5, with a possible D match to TRBD1 (6 bases). Germline CDR1 reads MNHNS; CDR2 reads SASEGT. This CDR3 comprises 16 residues. Trimming took 4 bases from V and 2 from J, leaving 17 bases between them. In DNA form, the CDR3 reads TGTGCCAGCAGTGCCTCAGGGGCCAGCGGTCAAGAGACCCAGTACTTC. It specifies CASSASGASGQETQYF.

This sequence joins TRBV29-1 and TRBJ2-1; D remains ambiguous. This CDR3 is 13 amino acids long. The germline gives CDR1 SQVTM, CDR2 ANQGSEA. With 1 base removed from V and 2 bases from J, the gap between germline ends came to 6 bases. The CDR3 DNA follows: TGCAGCGTTGAAGGGGGTGCCTACAATGAGCAGTTCTTC. This codes for CSVEGGAYNEQFF.

V gene TRBV5-4 combines with J gene TRBJ1-1; D gene ambiguous. This CDR3 is built from 15 residues. Germline V CDR1 and CDR2: SGHNT, YYREEE (reference sequence). With 4 bases removed from V and 1 base from J, the gap between germline ends came to 14 bases. CDR3 loop: CASSSWQEGNTEAFF. The CDR3 DNA reads as TGTGCCAGCAGCAGCTGGCAGGAGGGGAACACTGAAGCTTTCTTT.

This chain links TRBV3-1 (or the pseudogene TRBV3-2) with TRBJ1-5; 8 bases map to TRBD1. The CDR3 contains 16 residues. Germline values: CDR1 LGHDT, CDR2 YNNKEL (reference sequence). J was trimmed by 6 bases and V by 0 bases; bases with no gene match: 7. The CDR3 sequence: CASSQDGQGAGQPQHF. For the CDR3, the DNA is TGTGCCAGCAGCCAAGATGGGCAGGGGGCAGGTCAGCCCCAGCATTTT.

The chain joins TRBV18 to TRBJ1-1; 10 nucleotides agree with TRBD1. CDR3 length equals 15 residues. Looked up from germline, CDR1 is KGHSH and CDR2 is LQKENI. With V trimmed by 0 bases and J by 5 bases, 3 bases remained unmatched. The CDR3 region is CASSPPGQGTTEAFF. CDR3 DNA sequence: TGTGCCAGCTCACCACCGGGACAGGGGACGACTGAAGCTTTCTTT.

The chain is built from TRBV5-4 and TRBJ1-2; a possible D gene is TRBD1 (5 bases). V lost 0 bases and J 6 bases, leaving 15 bases between the germline ends. CDR1 is SGHNT, CDR2 YYREEE, per germline (reference sequence). The CDR3 length is 15 residues. DNA of the CDR3: TGTGCCAGCAGCTTGGAGGGGAGGGCGGGAGATGGCTACACCTTC. This translates into CASSLEGRAGDGYTF.

The chain links TRBV9 to TRBJ2-5; 12 bases line up with TRBD2. CDR3 length: 16 amino acids. V lost 4 bases and J lost 5; bases outside the gene matches: 9. Germline V lookup: CDR1 SGDLS, CDR2 YYNGEE. CDR3 nucleotide sequence: TGTGCCAGCAGCACAACTAGCGGGGGGTTATGGGAGACCCAGTACTTC. Its protein product is CASSTTSGGLWETQYF.

This chain links TRBV5-4 with TRBJ1-2, with TRBD1 matching over 9 bases. The CDR3 totals 17 residues. With 4 bases clipped from V and 4 bases from J, the junction kept 14 bases outside the gene matches. Looked up from germline, CDR1 is SGHNT and CDR2 is YYREEE (reference sequence). The CDR3 coding sequence is TGTGCCAGCAGCCCCGGGACAGGGACTCTTAGTGGCTATGGCTACACCTTC. Translated: CASSPGTGTLSGYGYTF.

The rearrangement uses TRBV2 and TRBJ1-1; D gene unclear. The CDR3 totals 13 residues. Germline lookup yields CDR1 SNHLY and CDR2 FYNNEI. Trimming cost V 4 bases and J 5 bases, with 11 bases left between them. The CDR3 DNA sequence: TGTGCCAGCAGTGTCGGGGTTAAGACTGAAGCTTTCTTT. Its protein is CASSVGVKTEAFF.

This chain joins TRBV19 and TRBJ1-1; no reliable D call. Germline V gives CDR1 LNHDA, CDR2 SQIVND (reference sequence). This CDR3 has 14 residues. V was trimmed by 2 bases and J by 1 base, leaving 8 bases between them. DNA for the CDR3: TGTGCCAGTAGTATACATGGGGAGAACACTGAAGCTTTCTTT. Translating it yields CASSIHGENTEAFF.

V gene TRBV18 combines with J gene TRBJ1-5; 7 nucleotides align to TRBD1. Trimming cost V 6 bases and J 0 bases; bases outside gene matches: 5. Per germline, CDR1 KGHSH and CDR2 LQKENI. The CDR3 length is 15 residues. The CDR3 spells CASSPGGISNQPQHF. The CDR3 region has the DNA TGTGCCAGCTCCCCAGGGGGAATTAGCAATCAGCCCCAGCATTTT.

The chain employs TRBV9 and TRBJ2-5; 7 nucleotides align to TRBD2. The junction had 4 bases not matched to a gene; V was cut back by 3 bases and J by 5 bases. The V gene's germline CDR1 is SGDLS and CDR2 YYNGEE. This CDR3 has 13 residues. This CDR3 is CASSGGGLETQYF. Written as DNA, the CDR3 is TGTGCCAGCAGCGGCGGGGGTCTTGAGACCCAGTACTTC.

V gene TRBV7-3 combines with J gene TRBJ2-3; 10 bases map to TRBD2. Losses at the gene ends were 8 bases for V and 1 base for J; bases not matched to a gene: 3. CDR1 SGHTA and CDR2 FQGTGA come from the germline V gene. CDR3 size: 14 residues. Here the CDR3 reads CASASGGGTDTQYF. The CDR3 DNA sequence: TGTGCCAGCGCGAGCGGGGGGGGCACAGATACGCAGTATTTT. The full variable domain, its missing parts supplied by reference TRBV7-3 and TRBJ2-3, is GAGVSQTPSNKVTEKGKYVELRCDPISGHTALYWYRQSLGQGPEFLIYFQGTGAADDSGLPNDRFFAVRPEGSVSTLKIQRTERGDSAVYLCASASGGGTDTQYFGPGTRLTVL.

This clone appeared once. V usage is TRBV12-3 or TRBV12-4 and J usage is TRBJ1-2; TRBD1 agrees at 8 bases. The CDR3 has 13 residues. V shed 6 bases and J 4 bases; nucleotides not matched to a gene: 4. Here the CDR3 DNA reads TGTGCCAGCAGCCATGACAGGGGCTATGGCTACACCTTC. It specifies CASSHDRGYGYTF.

This chain connects TRBV5-1 to TRBJ1-1; no reliable D call. The germline V gene has CDR1 SGHRS and CDR2 YFSETQ. Trimming shortened V by 0 bases and J by 5 bases, and 11 bases separated the two germline ends. CDR3 length: 14 amino acids. The CDR3, as DNA: TGCGCCAGCAGCTTGGGATCGGCGTCTACTGAAGCTTTCTTT. Translation gives CASSLGSASTEAFF.

This clone appeared a single time. This chain joins TRBV24-1 and TRBJ2-2, with 8 positions matching TRBD1. CDR1 is KGHDR and CDR2 is SFDVKD in the germline V gene. The CDR3 length is 17 residues. With 9 bases clipped from V and 5 bases from J, the junction kept 16 bases outside the gene matches. CDR3 region: CATSASTGTGRTGELFF. The CDR3 nucleotides are TGTGCCACCTCTGCCAGCACCGGGACAGGAAGGACCGGGGAGCTGTTTTTT.

The CDR3, as DNA: TGTGCCAGCAGCTTGGCCCTAGCGGGGGGGCTAGCCAAAAACATTCAGTACTTC. Amino acids: CASSLALAGGLAKNIQYF. This chain links TRBV5-5 with TRBJ2-4; 12 bases map to TRBD2. The CDR3 contains 18 residues. Germline V gives CDR1 SGHKS, CDR2 YYEKEE (reference sequence). Unmatched junction bases numbered 4, after V lost 0 bases and J lost 0 bases.

The chain uses TRBV11-2 and TRBJ2-7; 7 bases match TRBD1. This CDR3 has 14 amino acids. Germline CDR1 is SGHAT and CDR2 is FQNNGV. Trimming took 3 bases from V and 4 from J; bases not matched to a gene: 6. CDR3 nucleotides: TGTGCCAGCAGCTTCGGGACAGTCCAGTACGAGCAGTACTTC. It specifies CASSFGTVQYEQYF. The full variable domain, in which reference TRBV11-2 and TRBJ2-7 provide the parts outside the CDR3, is EAGVAQSPRYKIIEKRQSVAFWCNPISGHATLYWYQQILGQGPKLLIQFQNNGVVDDSQLPKDRFSAERLKGVDSTLKIQPAKLEDSAVYLCASSFGTVQYEQYFGPGTRLTVT.

The chain uses TRBV7-2 and TRBJ1-5, with 8 bases lining up with TRBD1. V was pared by 7 bases and J by 2 bases, with 7 bases of the junction left unmatched. Germline V lookup: CDR1 SGHTA, CDR2 FQGNSA. CDR3 size: 15 residues. The CDR3 reads CASKPTGAGNQPQHF. The CDR3 coding sequence is TGTGCCAGCAAACCGACAGGGGCAGGCAATCAGCCCCAGCATTTT.

The chain uses TRBV29-1 and TRBJ1-1; D ambiguous. CDR1 and CDR2 (germline): SQVTM, ANQGSEA. The CDR3 totals 13 residues. The ends were cut back, 4 bases at V and 3 bases at J, with 12 bases in the middle. CDR3 nucleotide sequence: TGCAGCGTTGGGGGTGAAAAGCACACTGAAGCTTTCTTT. Its protein is CSVGGEKHTEAFF. The variable domain in full, completed from reference TRBV29-1 and TRBJ1-1, reads SAVISQKPSRDICQRGTSLTIQCQVDSQVTMMFWYRQQPGQSLTLIATANQGSEATYESGFVIDKFPISRPNLTFSTLTVSNMSPEDSSIYLCSVGGEKHTEAFFGQGTRLTVV.

The V and J genes are TRBV5-4 and TRBJ1-3; a possible D gene is TRBD1 (6 bases). The CDR3 consists of 16 residues. CDR1 SGHNT and CDR2 YYREEE come from the germline V gene (reference sequence). Trimming pared 3 bases from V and 0 bases from J, leaving 13 bases between. CDR3 sequence (DNA): TGTGCCAGCAGCTCCGGACAGACCCGCTCTGGAAACACCATATATTTT. It translates to CASSSGQTRSGNTIYF.

This clone appeared once. The gene calls are TRBV10-1 and TRBJ2-1; TRBD2 aligns across 9 bases. From germline, CDR1 is WNHNN and CDR2 SYGVQD (reference sequence). The CDR3 consists of 15 residues. The trim removed 2 bases at V and 4 bases at J, leaving 3 bases unmatched. Written as DNA, the CDR3 is TGCGCCAGCAGTGAGACCAGCGGGGGGTACAATGAGCAGTTCTTC. This encodes CASSETSGGYNEQFF.

The V call is TRBV18, the J call TRBJ1-1; unclear D gene. The CDR3 totals 13 residues. V was cut by 6 bases and J by 5 bases, with 13 bases left in between. Germline V gives CDR1 KGHSH, CDR2 LQKENI. The CDR3 DNA is TGTGCCAGCTCCGAGGTATTTGGGACTGAAGCTTTCTTT. This translates into CASSEVFGTEAFF.

V is TRBV9 and J is TRBJ2-1, with TRBD2 matching 10 bases. The germline V gene has CDR1 SGDLS and CDR2 YYNGEE. V lost 0 bases, J lost 0 bases, and 9 bases stayed unmatched. CDR3 length equals 19 residues. The CDR3 spells CASSVAASGGLSSYNEQFF. CDR3 in DNA: TGTGCCAGCAGCGTAGCGGCTAGCGGGGGACTGAGCTCCTACAATGAGCAGTTCTTC.

The chain uses TRBV7-6 and TRBJ2-1; a weak D match, TRBD1 (5 bases). The V end was cut by 4 bases, the J end by 3 bases, with 10 bases between. The CDR3 sequence is 14 residues long. The germline gives CDR1 SGHVS, CDR2 FNYEAQ. The CDR3 coding sequence is TGTGCCAGCAGCTCCCCAGGGCTCTACAATGAGCAGTTCTTC. Its translation: CASSSPGLYNEQFF.

The chain is built from TRBV6-5 and TRBJ1-1; TRBD1 is a possible D gene (5 bases). V was pared by 7 bases and J by 0 bases, with 12 bases between. Germline assignment: CDR1 MNHEY and CDR2 SVGAGI. This CDR3 is 14 amino acids long. CDR3 DNA sequence: TGTGCCAGCACCGAACAGGCAGTGAACACTGAAGCTTTCTTT. This encodes CASTEQAVNTEAFF.